This T cell receptor beta chain was obtained from a study of lymphopenia after photon versus proton radiotherapy. Generated by immunoSEQ multiplex PCR, the TCRdb table keeps only in-frame clones and is missing some. The data contain tens of thousands of clones, about four fifths of them singletons. Comment on this clone: What it binds is unknown.

Study outcomes and limitations: After the lymphocyte nadir, photon-treated repertoires showed oligoclonal expansion, especially of CD8+ Temra cells. Proton therapy kept repertoires fairly stable, unlike photons, which gained effector/memory cells.

Material: peripheral blood, obtained from a patient treated with photon-based radiotherapy. This TCR was sampled from a woman in her forties or fifties with pancreatic cancer.

The CDR3 DNA follows: TGTGCCAGCAGTTACTTTGGACTAGCGGGAGGGCAGCTAGCCTCCCCAGATACGCAGTATTTT. Amino acid sequence: CASSYFGLAGGQLASPDTQYF. This rearrangement joins TRBV6-8 to TRBJ2-3, with 15 nucleotides matching TRBD2. Germline CDR1 MNHGY, CDR2 SAAAGT. V shed 1 base and J 4 bases; nucleotides not matched to a gene: 15. The CDR3 sequence is 21 residues long.